The source of this T cell receptor (beta chain) is a study of cytomegalovirus exposure and HLA in healthy donors. Overall study findings and caveats: Through in vitro validation, a few CMV-associated chains were shown to be specific for CMV antigens. Diagnosis of cytomegalovirus status made by the classifier reportedly showed high specificity and sensitivity. There were around 160 TCR beta chains listed as cytomegalovirus-associated.

To note about this clone: As yet, its antigen is unknown.

Clones were read by immunoSEQ multiplex PCR, and TCRdb kept only the in-frame ones, dropping some. The table records about 140,000 clones, approximately 82% of them present only once. The CDR3 runs to 11 residues. Germline lookup yields CDR1 SGDLS and CDR2 YYNGEE. The V end lost 4 bases, the J end lost 4 bases, and 5 bases lay between the germline ends. The source is a man younger than 40 in good health and CMV-seropositive. The chain carries TRBV9 and TRBJ1-1; D remains unclear. Sequenced input: PBMCs. This CDR3 reads CASSLPTEAFF. The CDR3 DNA sequence: TGTGCCAGCAGCCTCCCCACTGAAGCTTTCTTT.